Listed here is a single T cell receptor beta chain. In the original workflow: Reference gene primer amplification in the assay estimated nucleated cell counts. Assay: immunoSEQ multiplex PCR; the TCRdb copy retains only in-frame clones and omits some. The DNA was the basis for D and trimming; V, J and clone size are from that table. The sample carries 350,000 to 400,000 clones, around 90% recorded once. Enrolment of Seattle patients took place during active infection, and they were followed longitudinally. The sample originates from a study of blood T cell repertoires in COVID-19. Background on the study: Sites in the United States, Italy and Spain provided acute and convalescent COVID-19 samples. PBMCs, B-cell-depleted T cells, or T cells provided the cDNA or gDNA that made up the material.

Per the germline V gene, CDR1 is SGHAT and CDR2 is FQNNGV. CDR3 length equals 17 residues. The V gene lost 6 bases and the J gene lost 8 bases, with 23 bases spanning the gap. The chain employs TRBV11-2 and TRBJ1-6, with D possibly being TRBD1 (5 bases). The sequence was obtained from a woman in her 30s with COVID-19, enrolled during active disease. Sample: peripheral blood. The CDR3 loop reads CASRRTRRDQIYSPLHF. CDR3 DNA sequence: TGTGCCAGCAGGCGAACAAGGAGGGACCAAATTTATTCACCCCTCCACTTT.